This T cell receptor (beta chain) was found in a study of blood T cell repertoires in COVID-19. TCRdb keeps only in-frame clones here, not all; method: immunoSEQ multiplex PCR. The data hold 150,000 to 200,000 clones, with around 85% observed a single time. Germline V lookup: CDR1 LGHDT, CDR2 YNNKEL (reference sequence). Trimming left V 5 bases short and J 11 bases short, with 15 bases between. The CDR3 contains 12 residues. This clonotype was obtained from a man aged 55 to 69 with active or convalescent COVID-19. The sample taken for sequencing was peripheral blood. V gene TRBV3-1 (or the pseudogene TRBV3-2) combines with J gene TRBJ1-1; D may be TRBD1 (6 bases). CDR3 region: CASSGGSIEAFF. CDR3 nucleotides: TGTGCCAGCAGCGGGGGCTCTATCGAGGCTTTCTTT.